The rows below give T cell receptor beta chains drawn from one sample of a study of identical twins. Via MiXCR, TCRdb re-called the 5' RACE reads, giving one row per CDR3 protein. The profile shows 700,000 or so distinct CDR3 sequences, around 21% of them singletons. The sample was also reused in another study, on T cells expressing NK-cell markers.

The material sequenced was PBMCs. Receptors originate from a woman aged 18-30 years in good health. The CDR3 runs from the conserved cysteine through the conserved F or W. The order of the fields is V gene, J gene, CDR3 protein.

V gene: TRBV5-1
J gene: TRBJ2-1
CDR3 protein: CASSLALGVGSYNEQFF

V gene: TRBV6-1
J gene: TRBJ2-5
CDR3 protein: CASSAWQAITSETQYF

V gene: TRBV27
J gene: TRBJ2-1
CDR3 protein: CASSFRDRGAEEQFF

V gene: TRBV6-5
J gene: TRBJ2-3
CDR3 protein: CASRLLAGLSTDTQYF

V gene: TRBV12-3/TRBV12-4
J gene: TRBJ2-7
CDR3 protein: CASSPPLTSEQYF

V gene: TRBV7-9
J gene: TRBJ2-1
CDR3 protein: CASSFRGDTVNEQFF

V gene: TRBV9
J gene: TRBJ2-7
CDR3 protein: CASSPTGQGGYEQYF

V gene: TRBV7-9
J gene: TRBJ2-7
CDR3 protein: CASSPAGGKEYF

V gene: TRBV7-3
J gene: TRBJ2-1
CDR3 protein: CASSLDGGYNEQFF

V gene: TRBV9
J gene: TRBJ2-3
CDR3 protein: CASSVRSGTGVPDTQYF

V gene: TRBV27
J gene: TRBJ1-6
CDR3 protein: CASSLPRTVDNSPLHF

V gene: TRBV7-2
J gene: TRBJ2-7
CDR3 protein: CASSPGRSSGEQYF

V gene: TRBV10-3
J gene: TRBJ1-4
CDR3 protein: CAISARGPNEKLFF

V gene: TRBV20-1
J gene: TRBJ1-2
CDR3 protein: CSAGQGALGYTF

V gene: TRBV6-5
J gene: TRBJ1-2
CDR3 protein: CASSSGEYGYTF

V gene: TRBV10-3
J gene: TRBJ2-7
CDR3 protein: CAISDLDEQYF

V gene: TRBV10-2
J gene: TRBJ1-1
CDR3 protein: CASSLTGGYYTEAFF

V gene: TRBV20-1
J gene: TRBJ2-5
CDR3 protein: CSARDLTGGTETQYF

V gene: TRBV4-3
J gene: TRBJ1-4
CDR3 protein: CASSQLTLGLNEKLFF

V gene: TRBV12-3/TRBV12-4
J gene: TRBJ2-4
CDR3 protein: CASSPGAKNIQYF

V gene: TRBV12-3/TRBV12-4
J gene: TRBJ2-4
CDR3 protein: CASSPDDIQYF

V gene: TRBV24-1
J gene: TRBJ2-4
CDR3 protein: CATFQLAKNIQYF

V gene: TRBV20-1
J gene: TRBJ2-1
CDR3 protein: CSARPRDSPGRIEQFF

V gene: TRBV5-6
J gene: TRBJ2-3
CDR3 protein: CASSMRVGVDTQYF

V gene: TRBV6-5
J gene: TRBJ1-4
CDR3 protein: CASSYTTATNEKLFF

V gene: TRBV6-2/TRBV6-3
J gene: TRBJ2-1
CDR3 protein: CASSYSTEGLAGGHSYNEQFF

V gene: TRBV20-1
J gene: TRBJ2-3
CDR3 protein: CSARTSGGSSTDTQYF

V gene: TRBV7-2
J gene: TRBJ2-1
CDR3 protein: CASSFGTLINEQFF

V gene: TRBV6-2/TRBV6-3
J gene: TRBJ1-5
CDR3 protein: CASSRNYRDNNQPQHF

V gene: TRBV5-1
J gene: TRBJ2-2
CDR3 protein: CASSSTTGRRNTGELFF

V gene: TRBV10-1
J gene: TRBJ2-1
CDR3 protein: CASSPRQHNEQFF

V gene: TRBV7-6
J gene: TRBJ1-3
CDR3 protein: CASSLLPSSGNTIYF

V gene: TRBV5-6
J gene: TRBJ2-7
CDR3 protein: CASSLGGLAFRQQYF

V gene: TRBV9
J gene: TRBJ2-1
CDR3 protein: CASSVATGTSGSNEQFF

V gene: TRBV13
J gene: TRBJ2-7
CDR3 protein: CASSSAGTRGSYEQYF

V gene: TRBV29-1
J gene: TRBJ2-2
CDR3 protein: CSVEDWAGTTNTGELFF

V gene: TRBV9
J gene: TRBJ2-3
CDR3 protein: CASSVDQGPTDTQYF

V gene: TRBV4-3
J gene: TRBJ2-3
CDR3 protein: CASSQKGLAGGADTQYF

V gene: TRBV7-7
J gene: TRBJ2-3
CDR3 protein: CASSLGGESADTQYF

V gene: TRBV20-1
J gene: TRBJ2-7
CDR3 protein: CTVLAVKTYEQYF

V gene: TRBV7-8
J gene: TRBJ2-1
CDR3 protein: CASIAGNEQFF

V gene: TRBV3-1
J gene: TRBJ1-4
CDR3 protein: CASSQSEVYEKLFF

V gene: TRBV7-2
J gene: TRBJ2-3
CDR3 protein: CASSFGGPPDTQYF

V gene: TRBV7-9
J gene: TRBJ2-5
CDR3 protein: CASSLGGDTQETQYF

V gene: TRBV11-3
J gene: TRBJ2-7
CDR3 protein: CASSLDAGTYEQYF

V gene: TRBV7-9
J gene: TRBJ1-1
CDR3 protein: CASSLEVRGAFF

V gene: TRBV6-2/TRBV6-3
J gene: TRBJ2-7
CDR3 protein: CASRRIRGGYEQYF

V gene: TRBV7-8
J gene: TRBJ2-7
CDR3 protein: CASGREQYF

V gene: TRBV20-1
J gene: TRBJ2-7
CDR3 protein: CSARDSNYEQYF

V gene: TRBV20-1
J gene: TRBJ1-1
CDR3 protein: CSISEAFF

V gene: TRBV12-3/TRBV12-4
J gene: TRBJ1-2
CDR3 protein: CASSFGTNYGYTF

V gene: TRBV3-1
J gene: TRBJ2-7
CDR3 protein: CASSLTGTGRYEQYF

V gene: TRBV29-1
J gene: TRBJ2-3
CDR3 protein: CSGSTFTGGGDTQYF

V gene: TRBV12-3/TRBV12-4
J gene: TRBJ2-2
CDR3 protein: CASSQGQANTGELFF

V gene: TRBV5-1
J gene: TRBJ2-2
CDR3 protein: CASSTGDFPTGELFF

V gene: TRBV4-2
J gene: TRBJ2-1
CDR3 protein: CASSQHDGSSYNEQFF

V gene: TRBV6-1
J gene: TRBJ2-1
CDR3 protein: CASKGQGNEQFF